This T cell receptor beta chain originates from a study of blood T cell repertoires in COVID-19. Overall study: Spain, Italy and the United States supplied samples that represented acute and convalescent COVID-19. PBMCs, B-cell-depleted T cells, or T cells were the source of the cDNA or gDNA that made up the material.

Original processing methods: Quantification of nucleated cells was approximated via reference gene primer amplification. Produced via immunoSEQ multiplex PCR; TCRdb's table is partial and in-frame only. The V and J calls and clone size were taken over from that table, and D and trimming were inferred from the DNA. The data show around 320,000 clones, roughly 85% seen once. V shed 4 bases and J 8 bases; nucleotides not matched to a gene: 7. Germline V gives CDR1 SGHTA, CDR2 FQGTGA. The CDR3 consists of 15 residues. Sequenced: peripheral blood. The sequence came from a human donor in a cohort sampled during active COVID-19. The V and J genes are TRBV7-3 and TRBJ2-1, with TRBD2 matching over 11 bases. CDR3 bases: TGTGCCAGCAGCTCCCGCCCTAGCGGGGGGTATGAGCAGTTCTTC. Protein sequence: CASSSRPSGGYEQFF.